These T cell receptor beta chains were read from a single sample in a study of cytomegalovirus exposure and HLA in healthy donors. Sequenced by immunoSEQ multiplex PCR; TCRdb stores in-frame clones only, minus some. Among some 190,000 clones listed, over 65% were seen once. Sequences were obtained from PBMCs. The receptors shown here come from a man younger than 35 in good health and CMV-seronegative. Both conserved end residues are part of each CDR3. Each record gives: J gene, V gene, D gene, CDR3 length, clone size, CDR3 DNA, CDR3 protein. D genes are given only for firm matches. Some rows mark clone size as missing; the rest say once, few, many or name a class of expanded clone.

TRBJ2-3 | TRBV6-1 | NA | 13 | once | TGTGCCAGCAGTGAAAGGTTAGCCGATACGCAGTATTTT | CASSERLADTQYF
TRBJ2-7 | TRBV11-2 | NA | 13 | NA | TGTGCCAGCAGCCCGTACAATTCCTACGAGCAGTACTTC | CASSPYNSYEQYF
TRBJ2-5 | TRBV5-1 | NA | 15 | once | TGCGCCAGCAGCTTGGCACAGAATCAACAAGAGACCCAGTACTTC | CASSLAQNQQETQYF
TRBJ2-7 | TRBV4-3 | NA | 13 | NA | TGCGCCAGCAGCCCCGGGACAAACTACGAGCAGTACTTC | CASSPGTNYEQYF
TRBJ2-1 | TRBV7-2 | TRBD2 | 15 | once | TGTGCCAGCAGCTTTCCGGGACTAGCGAAATATGAGCAGTTCTTC | CASSFPGLAKYEQFF
TRBJ2-7 | TRBV11-2 | TRBD1 | 14 | NA | TGTGCCAGCACTCCCGAGACAGGGGGCTACGAGCAGTACTTC | CASTPETGGYEQYF
TRBJ1-5 | TRBV7-8 | NA | 15 | once | TGTGCCAGCAGCTCCAGGACGAGGGAAGGTCAGCCCCAGCATTTT | CASSSRTREGQPQHF
TRBJ1-2 | TRBV9 | TRBD1 | 15 | NA | TGTGCCAGCAGCCCCTCCACAGGGGGGATACTTGGCTACACCTTC | CASSPSTGGILGYTF
TRBJ2-6 | TRBV11-3 | NA | 15 | NA | TGTGCCAGCAGCTCAGACAGCTCTGGGGCCAACGTCCTGACTTTC | CASSSDSSGANVLTF
TRBJ2-2 | TRBV30 | TRBD2 | 18 | few | TGTGCCTGGAGCTCCCTGCCCACTAGCGGGGGTGGATCCGGGGAGCTGTTTTTT | CAWSSLPTSGGGSGELFF
TRBJ1-2 | TRBV27 | NA | 13 | NA | TGTGCCAGCAGTTTAGGCGGTGGTGCTGGCTACACCTTC | CASSLGGGAGYTF
TRBJ2-7 | TRBV28 | NA | 12 | NA | TGTGCCAGCAGACAGGGTTTTTACGAGCAGTACTTC | CASRQGFYEQYF
TRBJ2-1 | TRBV7-3 | TRBD2 | 13 | NA | TGTGCCAGCAGCTCCGGACTAGCCGATGAGCAGTTCTTC | CASSSGLADEQFF
TRBJ1-5 | TRBV6-1 | TRBD1 | 13 | once | TGTGCCAGCGAGTCACAGGGGAACCAGCCCCAGCATTTT | CASESQGNQPQHF
TRBJ1-2 | TRBV25-1 | TRBD1 | 15 | NA | TGTGCCAGCAGTGGCCAGGGGGCAGCTAACTATGGCTACACCTTC | CASSGQGAANYGYTF
TRBJ2-1 | TRBV5-6 | TRBD2 | 13 | NA | TGTGCCAGCAGCTGGACTAGCACGAATGAGCAGTTCTTC | CASSWTSTNEQFF
TRBJ1-1 | TRBV6-1 | NA | 14 | NA | TGTGCCACTCGACGGGAGGTATTGAACACTGAAGCTTTCTTT | CATRREVLNTEAFF
TRBJ2-3 | TRBV15 | TRBD1 | 17 | NA | TGTGCCACCAGTGCTCTTGGGACAGGGGTTGGCACAGATACGCAGTATTTT | CATSALGTGVGTDTQYF
TRBJ2-2 | TRBV7-9 | NA | 15 | NA | TGTGCCAGCAGCTTAGTTGTGAGGAACACCGGGGAGCTGTTTTTT | CASSLVVRNTGELFF
TRBJ1-4 | TRBV7-2 | NA | 13 | NA | TGTGCCAGCAGCTCCAGGCGTAATGAAAAACTGTTTTTT | CASSSRRNEKLFF
TRBJ2-3 | TRBV12-5 | NA | 18 | NA | TGTGCTAGTGGTTTGTCCCTACTGGTGGGAGAGAGCACAGATACGCAGTATTTT | CASGLSLLVGESTDTQYF
TRBJ1-6 | TRBV18 | NA | 16 | NA | TGTGCCAGCTCAGTACTGGACAGCACCTATAATTCACCCCTCCACTTT | CASSVLDSTYNSPLHF
TRBJ1-1 | TRBV29-1 | TRBD1 | 14 | NA | TGCAGCGTTCGATTCGACAGGGGGCGGATTGAAGCTTTCTTT | CSVRFDRGRIEAFF
TRBJ2-4 | TRBV4-1 | NA | 13 | NA | TGCGCCAGCAGCCAAGACTCTACGAACATTCAGTACTTC | CASSQDSTNIQYF
TRBJ1-2 | TRBV6-5 | NA | 13 | NA | TGTGCCAGCACCCGGGCGGGGGCGAGTGGCTACACCTTC | CASTRAGASGYTF
TRBJ1-4 | TRBV28 | NA | 15 | once | TGTGCCAGCAGTTCCACAGGGCGCACTAATGAAAAACTGTTTTTT | CASSSTGRTNEKLFF
TRBJ2-3 | TRBV7-9 | TRBD1 | 13 | once | TGTGCCATCCCGGGACAGGGGTTTTACACGCAGTATTTT | CAIPGQGFYTQYF
TRBJ1-2 | TRBV11-2 | NA | 13 | NA | TGTGCCAGCAGCTTCCAGACTGACTATGGCTACACCTTC | CASSFQTDYGYTF
TRBJ1-3 | TRBV7-9 | TRBD1 | 17 | NA | TGTTCCACCGAGGTGACAGGGCGGCAGAGTCTTGGAAACACCATATATTTT | CSTEVTGRQSLGNTIYF
TRBJ2-7 | TRBV7-2 | NA | 14 | NA | TGTGCCAGTAGTTCAGGGGCCCCCCTCTACGAGCAGTACTTC | CASSSGAPLYEQYF
TRBJ1-5 | TRBV7-9 | TRBD1 | 14 | NA | TGTGCCAGCAGCTTGGGACAGACAAATCAGCCCCAGCATTTT | CASSLGQTNQPQHF
TRBJ1-5 | TRBV30 | TRBD1 | 14 | NA | TGTGCCTGGAGTGTCGGACAGGGGGGTCAGCCCCAGCATTTT | CAWSVGQGGQPQHF
TRBJ2-5 | TRBV5-1 | TRBD2 | 16 | once | TGCGCCAGCAGCTTGGTAGGTAGCGGGAGGCAAGAGACCCAGTACTTC | CASSLVGSGRQETQYF
TRBJ1-4 | TRBV15 | NA | 15 | NA | TGTGCCACCAGCCGGGGGGGCGGTGGGAATGAAAAACTGTTTTTT | CATSRGGGGNEKLFF
TRBJ2-3 | TRBV5-4 | TRBD2 | 14 | NA | TGTGCCAGCAGCTCGCCCTACTCGGGGGGTACGCAGTATTTT | CASSSPYSGGTQYF
TRBJ2-3 | TRBV4-3 | TRBD2 | 21 | NA | TGCGCCAGCAGCCAAGAACGTCCCCTAGCGGGGGGCTTTCACAGCACAGATACGCAGTATTTT | CASSQERPLAGGFHSTDTQYF
TRBJ1-1 | TRBV6-5 | TRBD1 | 13 | NA | TGTGCCAGCAGTTCCACAGGGGGCCGAGAAGCTTTCTTT | CASSSTGGREAFF
TRBJ1-2 | TRBV7-2 | NA | 14 | NA | TGTGCCAGCAGCTTAGCGTTCAGGGGAGATGGCTACACCTTC | CASSLAFRGDGYTF
TRBJ1-6 | TRBV7-9 | NA | 15 | NA | TGTGCCAGCAGCTTTAAGGGGCCAGGGAATTCACCCCTCCACTTT | CASSFKGPGNSPLHF
TRBJ2-7 | TRBV6-5 | TRBD1 | 15 | NA | TGTGCCAGCAGTTCCGGACAGGGAGTAATCGACGAGCAGTACTTC | CASSSGQGVIDEQYF
TRBJ2-2 | TRBV9 | TRBD2 | 16 | few | TGTGCCAGCAGCCCCCCGGGACTAGCGGGAGCCGGGGAGCTGTTTTTT | CASSPPGLAGAGELFF
TRBJ1-2 | TRBV12-5 | NA | 15 | NA | TGTGCTAGTGGGGGATTTTCCTCAGGGTATTATGGCTACACCTTC | CASGGFSSGYYGYTF
TRBJ1-1 | TRBV25-1 | TRBD1 | 16 | NA | TGTGCCAGCAGTGAATATAGTTTGCCAGGGGGCGTTGAAGCTTTCTTT | CASSEYSLPGGVEAFF
TRBJ1-6 | TRBV12-5 | TRBD1 | 17 | NA | TGTGCTAGTGGTTTGAGGACAGGGGGCTTTTATAATTCACCCCTCCACTTT | CASGLRTGGFYNSPLHF
TRBJ1-5 | TRBV7-8 | NA | 17 | once | TGTGCCAGCAGCGATTCCTCGGCGGGCGCATTAAATCAGCCCCAGCATTTT | CASSDSSAGALNQPQHF
TRBJ1-5 | TRBV2 | NA | 15 | NA | TGTGCCAGCAGTGACCAGGGAGGGGCGAATCAGCCCCAGCATTTT | CASSDQGGANQPQHF
TRBJ1-1 | TRBV5-1 | NA | 17 | NA | TGCGCCAGCAGCCGTAATCATAAGGACAGACTGAACACTGAAGCTTTCTTT | CASSRNHKDRLNTEAFF
TRBJ2-5 | TRBV5-1 | TRBD1 | 13 | NA | TGCGCCAGCAGCTGGGGGGACAGGGTGGAGCAGTACTTC | CASSWGDRVEQYF
TRBJ1-2 | TRBV9 | NA | 14 | NA | TGTGCCAGCAGCGTAGTAGCCGGTTCGGGGGGCTACACCTTC | CASSVVAGSGGYTF
TRBJ2-3 | TRBV6-5 | NA | 14 | NA | TGTGCCAGCAGGTTCTGGGAGGGCACAGATACGCAGTATTTT | CASRFWEGTDTQYF
TRBJ1-4 | TRBV4-2 | NA | 16 | NA | TGTGCCAGCAGCCAAGATAGGAGGGCCTCTAGCGAAAAACTGTTTTTT | CASSQDRRASSEKLFF
TRBJ2-3 | TRBV7-2 | TRBD2 | 16 | NA | TGTGCCAGCAGCTTACAAGCGGGGGGTGGGGGGGATACGCAGTATTTT | CASSLQAGGGGDTQYF
TRBJ2-1 | TRBV18 | TRBD2 | 16 | NA | TGTGCCAGCTCACCGAACGGGGGGATATCCTACAATGAGCAGTTCTTC | CASSPNGGISYNEQFF
TRBJ2-7 | TRBV5-1 | TRBD2 | 15 | NA | TGCGCCAGCAGCTTGGGACTAGCGAGTTCCTACGAGCAGTACTTC | CASSLGLASSYEQYF